This T cell receptor beta chain was retrieved from a study of cytomegalovirus exposure and HLA in healthy donors. Study summary: Most donors, around 81% of 398 genotyped, fell in the Caucasian-associated ancestry cluster. Study-wide results and caveats: The study labeled 150 to 200 TCR beta chains cytomegalovirus-associated.

Researchers ran the PCR with 60 Vbeta and 13 Jbeta primers. The authors' processing: Later analysis identified 80 million to 90 million unique TCR beta chains, approximately 11 million shared. Assay used: immunoSEQ multiplex PCR; TCRdb lists only in-frame clones, some missing. The DNA was the basis for D and trimming; V, J and clone size are from that table. This table has under 150,000 clones, roughly four fifths appearing once. The germline V gene encodes CDR1 SGHAT and CDR2 FQNNGV. The length of the CDR3 is 14 residues. Trimming removed 3 bases at V and 0 bases at J, with 8 bases between. About this clone itself: Its cognate antigen is unknown.

The rearrangement links TRBV11-2 to TRBJ1-2, with a possible D match to TRBD1 (6 bases). The sample comprised PBMCs. This TCR derives from a man between 35 and 55 years old in good health and CMV-seropositive. CDR3 amino acids: CASSLDRPNYGYTF. The DNA of the CDR3 is TGTGCCAGCAGCTTGGACAGACCTAACTATGGCTACACCTTC.